Given below is one T cell receptor (beta chain) in context. Its antigen remains unidentified. Study-wide points: Greatest tumor Treg TCR overlap was with tumor naive CD4+ cells.

The CDR3 is 15 residues long. Germline V CDR1 and CDR2: LGHDT, YNNKEL (reference sequence). V was pared by 4 bases and J by 3 bases, with 12 bases between. After constant-region reverse-primer amplification, full-length variable regions underwent semi-nested PCR with Nested Universal Primer A. TCRdb re-called the 5' RACE reads through MiXCR, storing one row per CDR3 protein. The repertoire holds about 61,000 distinct CDR3 sequences, with nearly 30% as singletons. The chain links TRBV3-1 to TRBJ2-2, with TRBD2 as a possible D gene (5 bases). Material: tumor-infiltrating naive CD4+ T cells sorted from the breast tumor. Indicated subset: naive CD4+ T cells, CD4+CD45RA+CD25-. The receptor was isolated from a female donor with breast cancer. CDR3 DNA: TGTGCCAGCAGCCCCCGGACTTTCCACACCGGGGAGCTGTTTTTT. Its translation is CASSPRTFHTGELFF.